The TCR beta chain described here comes from a study of OX40 agonist ivuxolimab in advanced cancers. Overall study findings and caveats: By week 6 at 0.1 to 3.0 mg/kg, blood CD4+ and CD8+ T cells had expanded clonally. Among the lowest peripheral clonal expansion occurred in 0.1-3.0 mg/kg partial responders.

Assay used: immunoSEQ multiplex PCR; TCRdb lists only in-frame clones, some missing. The sample lists 70,000 or so clones, about nine tenths occurring once. With respect to this clone: Its antigen is currently unknown.

V gave up 6 bases and J gave up 2 bases, with 14 bases separating them. Per the germline V gene, CDR1 is MNHEY and CDR2 is SMNVEV (reference sequence). This CDR3 region has 14 residues. Sequences were derived from CD4+ or CD8+ T cells sorted from blood, sampled in a trial of the OX40 agonist ivuxolimab. The source of this sequence is an adult with an advanced solid tumor such as melanoma, head and neck, liver or kidney cancer. This chain joins TRBV27 and TRBJ2-7, with D perhaps TRBD2 (5 bases). In nucleotides, the CDR3 is TGTGCCAGCAGGGACTCGGGCCCCCCCTACGAGCAGTACTTC. This encodes CASRDSGPPYEQYF.